A selection of T cell receptor beta chains follows, all from one sample in a study of cytomegalovirus exposure and HLA in healthy donors. Here immunoSEQ multiplex PCR was the method, and the copy in TCRdb shows in-frame clones only, minus some. This table holds about 150,000 clones, around 80% found once. Sequencing was carried out using PBMCs. The receptors shown here come from a man younger than 30 in good health and CMV-seronegative. The CDR3 runs from the conserved cysteine through the conserved F or W. A D gene is named only where the DNA matches it firmly. Rows may omit the clone size; those that give it use once, few, many or a size class.

size	V	D	J	CDR3	DNA
.	TRBV7-6	.	TRBJ1-4	CASSLEEDSAGEKLFF	TGTGCCAGCAGCTTAGAAGAAGACTCCGCTGGGGAAAAACTGTTTTTT
.	TRBV6-5	.	TRBJ2-5	CASRTTGTQETQYF	TGTGCCAGCAGAACTACAGGGACCCAGGAGACCCAGTACTTC
.	TRBV9	TRBD1	TRBJ1-6	CASSVEKGQINSPLHF	TGTGCCAGCAGCGTAGAGAAGGGACAGATTAATTCACCCCTCCACTTT
.	TRBV7-9	TRBD2	TRBJ2-1	CASSPRLAGDVEQFF	TGTGCCAGCAGCCCCCGACTAGCGGGAGATGTTGAGCAGTTCTTC
.	TRBV7-9	TRBD1	TRBJ2-7	CASSLGGTGVHEQYF	TGTGCCAGCAGCTTAGGAGGGACAGGGGTCCACGAGCAGTACTTC
.	TRBV5-4	TRBD1	TRBJ2-1	CASSFKTGAEQFF	TGTGCCAGCAGCTTTAAGACAGGGGCTGAGCAGTTCTTC
.	TRBV12-5	TRBD2	TRBJ2-3	CASGFWEGRDTQYF	TGTGCTAGTGGTTTTTGGGAGGGCAGGGATACGCAGTATTTT
.	TRBV4-1	TRBD1	TRBJ1-5	CASSQDGRTGGDQPQHF	TGCGCCAGCAGCCAAGATGGGAGGACAGGTGGGGATCAGCCCCAGCATTTT
few	TRBV4-3	.	TRBJ2-1	CASAETGSYNEQFF	TGCGCCTCAGCTGAGACGGGCTCCTACAATGAGCAGTTCTTC
.	TRBV27	TRBD2	TRBJ2-7	CASRLAGGSYEQYF	TGTGCCAGCAGGCTAGCGGGAGGTTCCTACGAGCAGTACTTC
.	TRBV9	TRBD1	TRBJ2-1	CASSPEDRGHYNEQFF	TGTGCCAGCAGCCCCGAAGACAGGGGCCACTACAATGAGCAGTTCTTC
.	TRBV7-2	TRBD2	TRBJ2-7	CASSPFAGGGLREQYF	TGTGCCAGCAGCCCTTTTGCGGGGGGGGGCCTGAGGGAGCAGTACTTC
.	TRBV7-9	TRBD1	TRBJ1-1	CASSLRAQGARNTEAFF	TGTGCCAGCAGCTTAAGAGCACAGGGGGCCAGGAACACTGAAGCTTTCTTT
.	TRBV15	TRBD1	TRBJ2-1	CATSFGQGPDEQFF	TGTGCCACCAGCTTTGGACAGGGTCCCGATGAGCAGTTCTTC
once	TRBV9	TRBD1	TRBJ1-2	CASSVSSGTANYGYTF	TGTGCCAGCAGCGTCTCATCCGGGACAGCTAACTATGGCTACACCTTC
.	TRBV7-9	.	TRBJ1-1	CASKMGGTEAFF	TGTGCCAGCAAGATGGGGGGCACTGAAGCTTTCTTT
.	TRBV7-2	TRBD2	TRBJ2-7	CASSLGRGASYEQYF	TGTGCCAGCAGCCTAGGGCGGGGGGCCTCCTACGAGCAGTACTTC
.	TRBV19	TRBD2	TRBJ2-2	CASSMRREEPGELFF	TGTGCCAGTAGTATGCGGCGGGAGGAGCCCGGGGAGCTGTTTTTT
once	TRBV29-1	TRBD1	TRBJ1-2	CSVTPLPGGPGGYTF	TGCAGCGTTACGCCCCTTCCAGGGGGTCCGGGTGGCTACACCTTC
.	TRBV6-1	TRBD1	TRBJ1-1	CASSQLDRGNTEAFF	TGTGCCAGCAGCCAACTCGACAGGGGTAACACTGAAGCTTTCTTT
few	TRBV14	.	TRBJ1-1	CASSLTGWGQLITEAFF	TGTGCCAGCAGCCTTACTGGGTGGGGACAATTGATCACTGAAGCTTTCTTT
.	TRBV7-2	.	TRBJ1-5	CASSFGGIMPQHF	TGTGCCAGCAGCTTCGGGGGAATCATGCCCCAGCATTTT
.	TRBV4-1	.	TRBJ2-2	CASSQGQNTGELFF	TGCGCCAGCAGCCAAGGGCAGAACACCGGGGAGCTGTTTTTT
.	TRBV7-8	.	TRBJ1-4	CASSLVGGLNEKLFF	TGTGCCAGCAGCTTAGTGGGGGGGCTTAATGAAAAACTGTTTTTT
.	TRBV6-4	.	TRBJ2-3	CASSDSGQGGDTQYF	TGTGCCAGCAGTGACTCCGGGCAGGGGGGAGATACGCAGTATTTT
.	TRBV29-1	.	TRBJ2-2	CSVHLPAGELFF	TGCAGCGTCCACCTTCCAGCCGGGGAGCTGTTTTTT